The entry that follows covers one TCR beta chain sequence. Its matching antigen is unknown. A multiplex PCR was run with 60 Vbeta primers and 13 Jbeta primers. Sequencing used immunoSEQ multiplex PCR; TCRdb keeps in-frame clones, though not all of them. In the table there are around 250,000 clones, 92% of which are singletons. The germline gives CDR1 WNHNN, CDR2 SYGVQD (reference sequence). This CDR3 has 15 residues. V lost 9 bases and J 5 bases, leaving 22 bases between the germline ends. The data are from a study of cytomegalovirus exposure and HLA in healthy donors. Study-level findings and limits: Sequencing probably produced one cluster of sequence variants that were highly shared. A classifier reportedly called cytomegalovirus status with high sensitivity and specificity. In a later analysis, across HLA loci, associated TCR counts were highest for DRB1, lowest for HLA-C.

The V gene is TRBV10-1, the J gene TRBJ2-5; a possible D gene is TRBD1 (7 bases). Sequenced sample: PBMCs. This sequence originates from a girl under 10 years old in good health and CMV-seronegative. CDR3 sequence (DNA): TGCGCCAGTCCGATCTACTGGACAGGAGGGGAGACCCAGTACTTC. Protein sequence: CASPIYWTGGETQYF.